Listed here are 9 T cell receptor beta chains from one sample, sequenced in a study of blood T cell repertoires in COVID-19. Profiling relied on immunoSEQ multiplex PCR, and the TCRdb table lists in-frame clones only, not all of them. The data contain about 240,000 clones, about four fifths of them singletons. Sequencing used peripheral blood. The receptors shown here come from a man between 25 and 39 years old who had recovered from COVID-19.

V and J are TRBV5-5 and TRBJ2-1; unclear D gene. The CDR3 is 14 residues long. Germline CDR1 is SGHKS and CDR2 is YYEKEE (reference sequence). V was shortened by 1 base and J by 6 bases, with 11 bases between the two germline ends. The CDR3 coding sequence is TGTGCCAGCAGCTTGATGCTCGGAGTCAATGAGCAGTTCTTC. It is translated as CASSLMLGVNEQFF.

The genes are TRBV4-1 and TRBJ1-2; possible D gene TRBD1, 6 bases. Between the trimmed V and J ends, which lost 8 bases and 1 base, there was a span of 20 bases. This CDR3 region has 16 residues. Germline-derived CDR1 and CDR2 are MGHRA and YSYEKL. The CDR3 DNA follows: TGCGCCAGCGCTGGAGGAACAGGGTCGCTTAACTATGGCTACACCTTC. This codes for CASAGGTGSLNYGYTF.

J is TRBJ2-1 and V is TRBV4-1; 9 positions match TRBD2. The CDR3 consists of 16 residues. V was pared by 4 bases and J by 7 bases, with 11 bases of the junction left unmatched. The germline CDR1 and CDR2 sequences are MGHRA and YSYEKL. Here the CDR3 reads CASSPTLAGGRNEQFF. The CDR3 region has the DNA TGCGCCAGCAGCCCGACTTTGGCGGGGGGGAGGAATGAGCAGTTCTTC.

V gene TRBV1 combines with J gene TRBJ2-5; the table assigns TRBD1, which was not confirmed against the DNA. TRBV1 is recorded as a pseudogene. This CDR3 is built from 13 residues. The CDR3 is CTNRDRELETQYF. Here the CDR3 DNA reads TGCACCAATAGAGACAGGGAATTGGAGACCCAGTACTTC.

This clone was seen just once. This sequence joins TRBV6-7 and TRBJ2-7; 9 nucleotides match TRBD2. TRBV6-7 qualifies as an ORF whose function is uncertain. V was pared by 0 bases and J by 6 bases, with 21 bases of the junction left unmatched. The CDR3 covers 20 residues. The CDR3 reads CASSYSKGRLLGLAMIEQYF. CDR3 DNA sequence: TGTGCCAGCAGTTACTCGAAGGGTCGTCTGTTAGGACTAGCGATGATCGAGCAGTACTTC.

V and J are TRBV11-1 and TRBJ2-1, with unresolved D. The length of the CDR3 is 11 residues. The V and J ends lost 5 bases and 5 bases respectively, with 4 bases between them. Germline V lookup: CDR1 SGHAT, CDR2 FQDESV (reference sequence). The CDR3 loop is CASSTNNEQFF. CDR3 nucleotides: TGTGCCAGCAGCACAAACAATGAGCAGTTCTTC.

The rearrangement links TRBV28 to TRBJ2-3, with 13 bases lining up with TRBD2. The CDR3 is made up of 15 amino acids. The V gene end was trimmed by 5 bases and the J gene end by 5 bases; junction bases not matched to a gene: 4. Germline V gives CDR1 MDHEN, CDR2 SYDVKM. CDR3 loop: CASSGTSGVVDTQYF. The CDR3 DNA is TGTGCCAGCAGTGGGACTAGCGGGGTTGTAGATACGCAGTATTTT.

This clone was counted once. The V and J genes are TRBV2 and TRBJ2-5; D is perhaps TRBD2 (5 bases). V gave up 5 bases and J gave up 3 bases, with 16 bases separating them. The CDR3 sequence is 15 residues long. Germline CDR1 SNHLY, CDR2 FYNNEI. The CDR3 region has the DNA TGTGCCAGCAGTTCGGGGATCATGAGTGAAGAGACCCAGTACTTC. It translates to CASSSGIMSEETQYF.

J is TRBJ2-1 and V is TRBV27, with TRBD2 matching over 12 bases. The CDR3 totals 14 residues. Per germline, CDR1 MNHEY and CDR2 SMNVEV (reference sequence). J gave up 10 bases and V 6 bases, and 7 bases lay outside the gene matches. The CDR3 DNA follows: TGTGCCAGCAGGACTAGCGGGGGACTCGGGGAGCAGTTCTTC. As protein: CASRTSGGLGEQFF.